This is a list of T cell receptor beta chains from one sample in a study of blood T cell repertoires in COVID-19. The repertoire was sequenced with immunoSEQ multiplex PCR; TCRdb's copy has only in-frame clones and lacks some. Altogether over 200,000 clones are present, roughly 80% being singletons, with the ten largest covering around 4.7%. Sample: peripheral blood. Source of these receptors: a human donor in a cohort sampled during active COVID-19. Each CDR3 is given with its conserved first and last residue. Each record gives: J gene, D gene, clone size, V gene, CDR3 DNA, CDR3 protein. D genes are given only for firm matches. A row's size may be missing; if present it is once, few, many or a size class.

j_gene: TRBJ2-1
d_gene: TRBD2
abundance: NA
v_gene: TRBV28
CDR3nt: TGTGCCAGCAGTTTTCGCGGGAGATTGGGCAATGAGCAGTTCTTC
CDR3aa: CASSFRGRLGNEQFF

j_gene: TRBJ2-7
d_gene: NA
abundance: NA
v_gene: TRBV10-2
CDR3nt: TGCGCCAGCAGTGGGTTGCGCCCCCCCTACGAGCAGTACTTC
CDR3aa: CASSGLRPPYEQYF

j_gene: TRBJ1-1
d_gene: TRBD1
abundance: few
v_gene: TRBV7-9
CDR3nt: TGTGCCAGCACCATCCGGGACAGCACTGAAGCTTTCTTT
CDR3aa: CASTIRDSTEAFF

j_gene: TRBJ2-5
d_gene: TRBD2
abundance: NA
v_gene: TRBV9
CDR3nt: TGTGCCAGCAGCCCACGGGGAGCGGGAGGGCCCGCGTCAGTTGAGACCCAGTACTTC
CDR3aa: CASSPRGAGGPASVETQYF

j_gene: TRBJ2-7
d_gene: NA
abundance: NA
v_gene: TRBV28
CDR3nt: TGTGCCAGCAGATCCGGACAGTCCTACGAGCAGTACTTC
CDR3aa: CASRSGQSYEQYF

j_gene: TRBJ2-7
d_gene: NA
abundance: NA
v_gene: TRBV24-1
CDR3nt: TGTGCCACCAGTGATTGGATGGGGGGCTCCTACGAGCAGTACTTC
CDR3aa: CATSDWMGGSYEQYF

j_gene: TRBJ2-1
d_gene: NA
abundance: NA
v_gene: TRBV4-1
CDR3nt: TGCGCCAGCAGCCACAGGGGTGCCTACAATGAGCAGTTCTTC
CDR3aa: CASSHRGAYNEQFF

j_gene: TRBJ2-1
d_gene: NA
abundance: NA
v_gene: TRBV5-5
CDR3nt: TGTGCCAGCAGCTTGGCCGACAGTGTCGTTTACAATGAGCAGTTCTTC
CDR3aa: CASSLADSVVYNEQFF

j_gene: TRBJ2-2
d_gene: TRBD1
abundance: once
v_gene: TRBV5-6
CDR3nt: TGTGCCAGCAGCCCCCGGACAGGGCTGAACACCGGGGAGCTGTTTTTT
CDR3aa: CASSPRTGLNTGELFF

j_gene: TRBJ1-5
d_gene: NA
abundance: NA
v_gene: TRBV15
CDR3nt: TGTGCCACCAGCAGAGATCAACGGGGGGCATGGCAGCCCCAGCATTTT
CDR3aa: CATSRDQRGAWQPQHF

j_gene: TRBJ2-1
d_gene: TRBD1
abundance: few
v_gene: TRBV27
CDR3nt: TGTGCCGCGACCGGACAGGGGGGTAGTGGTGAGCAGTTCTTC
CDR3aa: CAATGQGGSGEQFF

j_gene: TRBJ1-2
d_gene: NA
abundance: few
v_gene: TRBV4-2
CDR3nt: TGTGCCAGCAGCCAAGGGGTGGAGAACTATGGCTACACCTTC
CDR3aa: CASSQGVENYGYTF

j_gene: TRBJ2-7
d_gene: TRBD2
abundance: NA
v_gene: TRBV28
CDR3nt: TGTGCCAGCAGCCATAGGGGCGGGCGAGCGGGAGGGTCCTACGAGCAGTACTTC
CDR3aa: CASSHRGGRAGGSYEQYF

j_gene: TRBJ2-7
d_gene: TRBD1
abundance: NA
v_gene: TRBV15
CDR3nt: TGTGCCACCAGCAGGGACAGGGGTCCCTACGAGCAGTACTTC
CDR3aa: CATSRDRGPYEQYF

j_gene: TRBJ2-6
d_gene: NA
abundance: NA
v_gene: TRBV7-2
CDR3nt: TGTGCCAGCAGCTTAGTGGCGGCAGCGAGCTCTGGGGCCAACGTCCTGACTTTC
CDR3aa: CASSLVAAASSGANVLTF

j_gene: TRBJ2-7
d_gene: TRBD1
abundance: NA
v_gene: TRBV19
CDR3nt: TGTGCCAGCGGGGACAGGGGGGGCCGCGAGCAGTACTTC
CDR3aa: CASGDRGGREQYF

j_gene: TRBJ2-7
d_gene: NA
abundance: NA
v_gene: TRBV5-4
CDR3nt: TGTGCCAGCAGCTCGGACCGGGGCGAGCAGTACTTC
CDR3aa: CASSSDRGEQYF

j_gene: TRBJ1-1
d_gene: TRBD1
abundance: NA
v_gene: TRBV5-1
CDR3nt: TGCGCCAGCAGCCCGGACAGGGGGATGTTGACTGAAGCTTTCTTT
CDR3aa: CASSPDRGMLTEAFF

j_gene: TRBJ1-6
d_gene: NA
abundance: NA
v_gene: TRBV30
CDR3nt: TGTGCCTGGGGTCCCCTACGCCCCTATAATTCACCCCTCCACTTT
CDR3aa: CAWGPLRPYNSPLHF

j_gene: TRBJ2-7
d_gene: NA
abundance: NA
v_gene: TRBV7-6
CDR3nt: TGTGCCAGCAGCCACAGGGTATCTAACGAGCAGTACTTC
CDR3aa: CASSHRVSNEQYF

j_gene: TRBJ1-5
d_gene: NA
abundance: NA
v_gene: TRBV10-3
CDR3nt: TGTGCCATCAGTGAGTCGGCAGGGGAACATCAGCCCCAGCATTTT
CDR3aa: CAISESAGEHQPQHF

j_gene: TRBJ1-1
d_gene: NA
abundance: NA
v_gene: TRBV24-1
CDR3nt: TGTGCCACCAGTGAACGGGGCACTGAAGCTTTCTTT
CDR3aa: CATSERGTEAFF

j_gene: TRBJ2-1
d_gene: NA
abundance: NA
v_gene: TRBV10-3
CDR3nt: TGTGCCATCAGCCAAGCGAGCTCCTACAATGAGCAGTTCTTC
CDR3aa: CAISQASSYNEQFF

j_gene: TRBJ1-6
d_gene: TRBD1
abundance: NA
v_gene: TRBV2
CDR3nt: TGTGCCAGCAGCGGACAGGGCTCTTATAATTCACCCCTCCACTTT
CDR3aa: CASSGQGSYNSPLHF

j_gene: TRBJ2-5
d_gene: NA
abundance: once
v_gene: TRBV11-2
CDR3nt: TGTGCCAGCAGCTTCGGTTATGGAGTTTCGCAAGAGACCCAGTACTTC
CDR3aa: CASSFGYGVSQETQYF

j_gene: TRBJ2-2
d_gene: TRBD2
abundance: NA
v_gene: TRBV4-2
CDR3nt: TGTGCCAGCAGCCAAGGTAGCGGGGCGAACACCGGGGAGCTGTTTTTT
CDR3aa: CASSQGSGANTGELFF

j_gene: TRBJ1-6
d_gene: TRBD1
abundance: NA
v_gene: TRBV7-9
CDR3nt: TGTGCCAGCAGCTTTGGGACAGCAAATAATTCACCCCTCCACTTT
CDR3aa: CASSFGTANNSPLHF

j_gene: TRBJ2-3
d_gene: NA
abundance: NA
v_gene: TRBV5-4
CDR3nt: TGTGCCAGCAGCTTTGTCGTTGGAGGGATTAGAACAGATACGCAGTATTTT
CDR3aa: CASSFVVGGIRTDTQYF

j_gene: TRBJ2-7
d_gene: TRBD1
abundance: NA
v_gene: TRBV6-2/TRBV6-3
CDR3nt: TGTGCCAGCAGTCGCTTATCGGGACAGGGAGTCTACGAGCAGTACTTC
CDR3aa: CASSRLSGQGVYEQYF

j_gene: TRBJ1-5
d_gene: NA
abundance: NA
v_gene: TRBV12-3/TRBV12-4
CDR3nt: TGTGCCAGCGGCTCACTAGGGAATCAGCCCCAGCATTTT
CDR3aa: CASGSLGNQPQHF

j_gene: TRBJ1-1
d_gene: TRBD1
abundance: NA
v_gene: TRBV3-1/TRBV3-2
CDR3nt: TGTGCCAGCAGCCAAGAGCACAGGGGACTGAAGGCTGAAGCTTTCTTT
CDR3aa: CASSQEHRGLKAEAFF

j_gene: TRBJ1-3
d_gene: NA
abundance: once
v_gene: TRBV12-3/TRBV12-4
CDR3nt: TGTGCCAGCAGTTTCTCGGGAAACACCATATATTTT
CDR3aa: CASSFSGNTIYF